These 18 T cell receptor beta chains originate from one sample sequenced in a study of T-cell memory formation after mild COVID-19. TCRdb redid the calling of the 5' RACE reads with MiXCR, one entry per CDR3 protein. The table shows approximately 46,000 distinct CDR3 sequences, with roughly 12% occurring only once. The sequenced sample was PBMCs or a T cell subset sorted from them (not recorded which). The receptors stem from a man between 18 and 29 years old who had mild COVID-19 (a few samples of this study predate the infection). Cell type and time point are not known.

The rearrangement links TRBV15 to TRBJ2-1, with a tentative D call TRBD1 (6 bases). The V end was cut by 2 bases, the J end by 4 bases, with 18 bases between. The CDR3 consists of 17 residues. Germline CDR1 is LNHNV and CDR2 is YYDKDF (reference sequence). The CDR3 nucleotides are TGTGCCACCAGCAGACCACCCTCAGGGGTCAATTACAATGAGCAGTTCTTC. Amino acids: CATSRPPSGVNYNEQFF.

The V call is TRBV3-1, the J call TRBJ2-1; 7 bases map to TRBD1. The V and J ends lost 1 base and 1 base, in that order; junction bases with no gene match: 1. The CDR3 is made up of 15 amino acids. Looked up from germline, CDR1 is LGHDT and CDR2 is YNNKEL (reference sequence). The CDR3 sequence is CASSQGTGSYNEQFF. CDR3 DNA sequence: TGTGCCAGCAGCCAAGGGACAGGATCCTACAATGAGCAGTTCTTC.

This clonotype was counted only a few times. The chain recombines TRBV7-3 with TRBJ2-3; TRBD2 matches at 12 bases. The germline V gene encodes CDR1 SGHTA and CDR2 FQGTGA. V lost 4 bases and J lost 8; bases outside the gene matches: 10. This CDR3 has 16 amino acids. As DNA, the CDR3 is TGTGCCAGCAGCTCGACTAGCGGGGGCCTCCCTCGTACGCAGTATTTT. Residues: CASSSTSGGLPRTQYF.

The chain is built from TRBV18 and TRBJ2-7, with D hard to call. The V end was cut by 0 bases, the J end by 3 bases, with 0 bases between. This CDR3 spans 11 amino acids. Per germline, CDR1 KGHSH and CDR2 LQKENI. The CDR3 DNA reads as TGTGCCAGCTCACCACCCTACGAGCAGTACGTC. Amino acid sequence: CASSPPYEQYV.

The CDR3 DNA reads TGTGCCAGCATGAAGTTTCCAGATACGCAGTATTTT. Its translation is CASMKFPDTQYF. The gene calls are TRBV6-2 or TRBV6-3 and TRBJ2-3, with D hard to call. This CDR3 is 12 amino acids long. Trimming shortened V by 7 bases and J by 4 bases, and 9 bases separated the two germline ends. Germline values: CDR1 MNHEY, CDR2 SVGEGT.

CDR3 bases: TGTGCCAGCAGCCAATTGGTCCGGGGGGCGAACAATGAGCAGTTCTTC. This translates into CASSQLVRGANNEQFF. The V gene is TRBV3-1, the J gene TRBJ2-1; D is possibly TRBD2 (7 bases). The V end lost 2 bases, the J end lost 5 bases, and 16 bases lay between the germline ends. The CDR3 extends over 16 amino acids. The V gene's germline CDR1 is LGHDT and CDR2 YNNKEL (reference sequence).

This chain links TRBV3-1 with TRBJ1-1, with a tentative D call TRBD1 (5 bases). CDR1 is LGHDT, CDR2 YNNKEL, per germline (reference sequence). The CDR3 runs 15 residues. V was clipped by 0 bases and J by 5 bases, with 13 bases between them. CDR3 sequence reads: CASSQDGRRGTEAFF. The CDR3 DNA sequence: TGTGCCAGCAGCCAAGATGGAAGGCGGGGGACTGAAGCTTTCTTT.

This clonotype showed up many times. This chain joins TRBV2 and TRBJ2-6; D remains ambiguous. This CDR3 comprises 13 residues. Germline V gene lookup returns CDR1 SNHLY and CDR2 FYNNEI. V lost 6 bases and J lost 3, with 6 bases in between. The CDR3 protein is CASRNLGANVLTF. The CDR3 region has the DNA TGTGCCAGCAGGAATCTTGGGGCCAACGTCCTGACTTTC.

This clonotype was picked up many times. J is TRBJ2-3 and V is TRBV10-3; 9 bases match TRBD2. There are 15 residues in the CDR3. V dropped 4 bases and J dropped 4; count of bases not matched to a gene: 6. The germline gives CDR1 ENHRY, CDR2 SYGVKD. CDR3 residues: CAISGTSGSPDTQYF. In DNA, the CDR3 is TGTGCCATCAGTGGTACTAGCGGGTCTCCAGATACGCAGTATTTT.

This clonotype has at least ten counts. The chain is built from TRBV12-3 or TRBV12-4 and TRBJ1-2; tentatively, D is TRBD1 (5 bases). Trimming removed 5 bases from V and 3 bases from J, with 10 bases in between. This CDR3 has 13 amino acids. The CDR3 DNA reads TGTGCCAGCAGTCTGATGGGGGACTATGGCTACACCTTC. Protein: CASSLMGDYGYTF.

CDR3 region: CASSLVAGNTEAFF. Written as DNA, the CDR3 is TGTGCCAGCAGCTTAGTAGCAGGGAACACTGAAGCTTTCTTT. The chain employs TRBV7-8 and TRBJ1-1, with unresolved D. V lost 1 base and J 1 base, leaving 7 bases between the germline ends. CDR1 and CDR2 (germline): SGHVS, FQNEAQ. The CDR3 sequence is 14 residues long.

This clonotype was detected ten times or more. The chain links TRBV7-2 to TRBJ2-4; 7 bases match TRBD2. Looked up from germline, CDR1 is SGHTA and CDR2 is FQGNSA. V lost 3 bases to trimming and J lost 10 bases; unmatched junction nucleotides: 6. The CDR3 sequence is 13 residues long. The CDR3 nucleotides read TGTGCCAGCAGCTTGTCCGGGACTACAATTCAGTACTTC. Protein product: CASSLSGTTIQYF.

This chain connects TRBV5-1 to TRBJ2-5; D perhaps matches TRBD2 (6 bases). Trimming shortened V by 4 bases and J by 1 base, and 11 bases separated the two germline ends. The CDR3 is 14 amino acids. Per germline, CDR1 SGHRS and CDR2 YFSETQ. CDR3 DNA sequence: TGCGCCAGCAGCCTGGGACTTGGCCAAGAGACCCAGTACTTC. Its translation is CASSLGLGQETQYF.

At least ten counts were recorded for this clonotype. The rearrangement joins TRBV9 to TRBJ2-7, with D unresolved. Trimming took off 4 bases at V and 3 bases at J, with 8 bases between the two ends. CDR3 length: 12 amino acids. Germline CDR1 is SGDLS and CDR2 is YYNGEE. The CDR3 region is CASSLEGYEQYF. CDR3 in DNA: TGTGCCAGCAGCCTAGAAGGCTACGAGCAGTACTTC. The complete variable domain, with remaining parts taken from reference TRBV9 and TRBJ2-7, reads DSGVTQTPKHLITATGQRVTLRCSPRSGDLSVYWYQQSLDQGLQFLIQYYNGEERAKGNILERFSAQQFPDLHSELNLSSLELGDSALYFCASSLEGYEQYFGPGTRLTVT.

This clonotype appeared many times. This chain joins TRBV4-1 and TRBJ2-2; D remains unclear. V was shortened by 5 bases and J by 6 bases, with 13 bases between the two germline ends. The CDR3 has 14 residues. In germline, CDR1 is MGHRA, CDR2 YSYEKL. CDR3 protein: CASSAIGSAGELFF. The CDR3 coding sequence is TGCGCCAGCAGCGCGATAGGATCCGCCGGGGAGCTGTTTTTT.

This clonotype was picked up many times. For the CDR3, the DNA is TGTGCCAGCAGTTGGGATTTTCGTTCGTCCGCCTTTAATGAAAAACTGTTTTTT. Translation gives CASSWDFRSSAFNEKLFF. V usage is TRBV6-1 and J usage is TRBJ1-4; D gene uncertain. This CDR3 spans 18 amino acids. Trimming stripped 5 bases from V and 4 bases from J, with 23 bases between. CDR1 and CDR2 (germline): MNHNS, SASEGT.

This clonotype was counted a few times. The V and J genes are TRBV4-1 and TRBJ1-1; weak D call: TRBD1 (5 bases). V shed 1 base and J shed 8 bases, with 17 bases lying between them. Germline CDR1 is MGHRA and CDR2 is YSYEKL. The CDR3 is made up of 15 amino acids. The CDR3 region has the DNA TGCGCCAGCAGCCAAGGGGGCGGAGGGACTAGGGAAGCTTTCTTT. Translated: CASSQGGGGTREAFF.

This clonotype was seen a handful of times. The chain couples TRBV3-1 to TRBJ2-2; tentatively, D is TRBD1 (6 bases). Germline values: CDR1 LGHDT, CDR2 YNNKEL (reference sequence). The V end was cut by 8 bases, the J end by 6 bases, with 13 bases between. The CDR3 runs to 13 residues. CDR3 sequence: CASCYRVAGELFF. Here the CDR3 DNA reads TGTGCCAGCTGCTACAGGGTCGCCGGGGAGCTGTTTTTT.